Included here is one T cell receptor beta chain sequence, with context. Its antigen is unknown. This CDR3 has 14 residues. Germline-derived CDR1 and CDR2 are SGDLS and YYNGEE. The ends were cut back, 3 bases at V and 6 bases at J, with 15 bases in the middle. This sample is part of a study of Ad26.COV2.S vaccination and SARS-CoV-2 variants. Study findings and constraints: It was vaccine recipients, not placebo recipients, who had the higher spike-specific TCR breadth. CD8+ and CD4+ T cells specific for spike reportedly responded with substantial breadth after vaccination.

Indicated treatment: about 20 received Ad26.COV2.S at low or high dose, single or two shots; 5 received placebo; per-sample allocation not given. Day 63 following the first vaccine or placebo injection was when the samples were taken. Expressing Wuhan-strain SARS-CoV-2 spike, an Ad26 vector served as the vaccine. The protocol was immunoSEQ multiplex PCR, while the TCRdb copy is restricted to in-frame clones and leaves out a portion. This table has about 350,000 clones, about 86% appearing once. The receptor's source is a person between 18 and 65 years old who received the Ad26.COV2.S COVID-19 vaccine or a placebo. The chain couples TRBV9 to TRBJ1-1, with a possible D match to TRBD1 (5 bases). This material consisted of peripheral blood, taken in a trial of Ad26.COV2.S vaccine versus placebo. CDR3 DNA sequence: TGTGCCAGCAGCGCAACCGGGACCCACCCTGAAGCTTTCTTT. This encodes CASSATGTHPEAFF.